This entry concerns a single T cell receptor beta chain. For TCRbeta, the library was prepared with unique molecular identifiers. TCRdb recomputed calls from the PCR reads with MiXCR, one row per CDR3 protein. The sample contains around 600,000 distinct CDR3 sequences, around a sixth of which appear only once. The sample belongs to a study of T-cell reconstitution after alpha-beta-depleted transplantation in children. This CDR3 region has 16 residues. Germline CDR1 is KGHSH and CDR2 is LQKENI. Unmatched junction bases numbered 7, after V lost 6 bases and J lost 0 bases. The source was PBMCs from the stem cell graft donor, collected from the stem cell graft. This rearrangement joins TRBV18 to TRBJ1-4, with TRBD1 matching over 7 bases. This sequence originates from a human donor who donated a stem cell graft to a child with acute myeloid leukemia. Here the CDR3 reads CASSRDRSTTNEKLFF. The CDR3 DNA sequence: TGTGCCAGCTCCCGGGACAGATCGACAACTAATGAAAAACTGTTTTTT.